This TCR beta chain was documented in a study of cytomegalovirus exposure and HLA in healthy donors. Study as a whole: A prior study identified 117 million unique TCR beta sequences from roughly 180 million T cells.

Use of 60 Vbeta and 13 Jbeta primers characterized the PCR. In the authors' workflow: There were about 80 million unique TCR beta chains by a later count, and approximately 12 million of them were shared. Method: immunoSEQ multiplex PCR; TCRdb's copy keeps in-frame clones and lacks some. The V and J calls and clone size come from that table; D and trimming were worked out from the DNA. The sample has about 180,000 clones; 82% are singletons. Regarding the study as a whole: There were about 160 TCR beta chains listed as cytomegalovirus-associated. Relative to equally common others, HLA-associated TCR beta chains showed greater clonal expansion in a later analysis.

Note on this clone: Its antigen is not known.

Germline CDR1 reads MNHEY; CDR2 reads SVGAGI. CDR3 length: 13 amino acids. With 6 bases removed from V and 2 bases from J, the gap between germline ends came to 8 bases. The clonotype originates from a man aged 40-49 years in good health and CMV-seronegative. The chain combines TRBV6-5 with TRBJ2-1; maybe TRBD2 (6 bases). The specimen sequenced was PBMCs. The CDR3 region has the DNA TGTGCCAGCAGGGTAGCGGCCTACAATGAGCAGTTCTTC. Protein product: CASRVAAYNEQFF.